This T cell receptor beta chain was captured by sequencing in a study of blood T cell repertoires in COVID-19. Study-level information: Samples came from the United States, Italy and Spain, spanning acute and convalescent COVID-19. In each case, the material was cDNA or gDNA derived from T cells, B-cell-depleted T cells, or PBMCs.

The table lists this clone with many counts. Libraries were prepared by immunoSEQ multiplex PCR; TCRdb keeps only in-frame clonotypes and omits some of them. The sample records about 200,000 clones, around 80% being singletons. The CDR3 contains 15 residues. The ends lost 5 bases at V and 5 bases at J; junction bases unmatched: 11. Germline V gene lookup returns CDR1 GTSNPN and CDR2 SVGIG (reference sequence). Sample: peripheral blood. The chain carries TRBV30 and TRBJ1-2; 10 bases line up with TRBD1. This receptor was identified in a woman between 65 and 79 years old with acute or convalescent COVID-19. The CDR3 loop is CAWSSPTGGGYGYTF. CDR3 DNA: TGTGCCTGGTCATCCCCGACAGGGGGCGGTTATGGCTACACCTTC.